In its sample, the clone carrying this T cell receptor beta chain was seen a few times. Some clones are missing from TCRdb's copy, which holds only in-frame ones; the method was immunoSEQ multiplex PCR. This sample has some 31,000 clones, with approximately 92% found just once. With 2 bases removed from V and 6 bases from J, the gap between germline ends came to 13 bases. Germline V CDR1 and CDR2: SGHTA, FQGTGA. CDR3 size: 14 residues. This record belongs to a study of T cell changes during pregnancy in multiple sclerosis. The source was CD8+ T cells from peripheral blood mononuclear cells, collected before pregnancy. The TCR comes from a female donor with multiple sclerosis, enrolled in a pregnancy study. The gene calls are TRBV7-3 and TRBJ1-2; the D gene is possibly TRBD1 (5 bases). CDR3 sequence (DNA): TGTGCCAGCAGCTTAGGGGGAGGGAGGGATGGCTACACCTTC. It is translated as CASSLGGGRDGYTF.